The TCR beta chain described here comes from a study of CD8 T cells in Susac syndrome. Germline values: CDR1 MRHNA, CDR2 SNTAGT. The trim removed 6 bases at V and 2 bases at J, leaving 7 bases unmatched. This CDR3 region has 15 residues. Reverse transcription of roughly 0.5 to 1 ug RNA used random hexamers. From the immunoSEQ multiplex PCR reads, TCRdb called clonotypes with MiXCR, one entry per CDR3 protein. The profile covers roughly 200,000 distinct CDR3 sequences, with roughly 96% appearing a single time and around 0.1% taken by the ten largest. Sequenced input: CD4+ T cells from PBMCs. This rearrangement joins TRBV6-4 to TRBJ2-1; 7 bases line up with TRBD2. This TCR was sampled from a human donor in good health. This chain's CDR3 is CASRTTSSTYNEQFF. The CDR3 DNA sequence: TGTGCCAGCAGGACGACTAGCTCTACCTACAATGAGCAGTTCTTC.